This T cell receptor beta chain was obtained from a study of cytomegalovirus exposure and HLA in healthy donors. 60 Vbeta and 13 Jbeta primers were used in PCR. Only in-frame clones appear in the TCRdb table, and some are missing; sequencing was by immunoSEQ multiplex PCR. The sample lists 95,000 to 150,000 clones; over 60% were seen once. Trimming took 3 bases from V and 5 from J, leaving 14 bases between them. Per the germline V gene, CDR1 is MDHEN and CDR2 is SYDVKM. This CDR3 is 14 amino acids long. Overall study results and limits: Further analysis, carried out later, found HLA-associated TCR beta chains more clonally expanded than equally common other chains. Productive rates of about 90% or about 30% were seen for most TCR beta V segments in an earlier analysis. The classifier reportedly diagnosed cytomegalovirus status with high sensitivity and specificity.

In regard to this clone: The antigen is unknown.

The chain uses TRBV28 and TRBJ2-7, with TRBD1 as a possible D gene (6 bases). The source material was PBMCs. This clonotype originated in a man aged 18 to 30 in good health and CMV-seronegative. DNA of the CDR3: TGTGCCAGCAGTTTGCCCAGGGGACCGGACGAGCAGTACTTC. It yields the protein CASSLPRGPDEQYF.